Listed here are 10 T cell receptor beta chains from one sample, sequenced in a study of cytomegalovirus exposure and HLA in healthy donors. Method: immunoSEQ multiplex PCR; TCRdb's copy keeps in-frame clones and lacks some. Of fewer than 85,000 clones listed, about 95% were seen once; the top ten hold under 0.75%. Sequenced: PBMCs. The receptors derive from a woman aged 18-29 years in good health and CMV-seronegative.

The chain recombines TRBV5-8 with TRBJ2-3; 9 bases line up with TRBD2. The CDR3 covers 16 residues. J gave up 5 bases and V 1 base, and 8 bases lay outside the gene matches. The V gene's germline CDR1 is SGHTS and CDR2 YDEGEE. CDR3: CASSLSTAGGQDTQYF. The CDR3 DNA follows: TGTGCCAGCAGCTTGTCTACCGCGGGGGGGCAAGATACGCAGTATTTT.

The rearrangement uses TRBV11-2 and TRBJ2-7, with D unresolved. V lost 1 base and J 2 bases, leaving 9 bases between the germline ends. The CDR3 spans 14 residues. Per the germline V gene, CDR1 is SGHAT and CDR2 is FQNNGV. The CDR3 nucleotides read TGTGCCAGCAGCTTAGTCCGTCCCCCCTACGAGCAGTACTTC. Encoded protein: CASSLVRPPYEQYF.

Here the CDR3 DNA reads TGCGCCAGCATGGGGACAGGGAATGGCTACACCTTC. This codes for CASMGTGNGYTF. The V call is TRBV5-1, the J call TRBJ1-2, with 9 bases aligning to TRBD1. In germline, CDR1 is SGHRS, CDR2 YFSETQ. This CDR3 has 12 amino acids. Trimming cost V 6 bases and J 6 bases; bases outside gene matches: 3.

This chain joins TRBV7-9 and TRBJ2-3; tentatively, D is TRBD1 (6 bases). Trimming took 1 base from V and 3 from J, leaving 14 bases between them. The V gene's germline CDR1 is SEHNR and CDR2 FQNEAQ (reference sequence). The CDR3 extends over 16 amino acids. As DNA, the CDR3 is TGTGCCAGCAGCTTAGGGTCCCTGGACAGAACAGATACGCAGTATTTT. This sequence encodes CASSLGSLDRTDTQYF.

The chain is built from TRBV6-6 and TRBJ1-1; 7 positions agree with TRBD1. The V and J ends lost 5 bases and 2 bases, in that order; junction bases with no gene match: 5. CDR3 length equals 14 residues. The germline V gene has CDR1 MNHNY and CDR2 SVGAGI (reference sequence). The CDR3 DNA reads TGTGCCAGCAGTAGACAGGGCCCTAACACTGAAGCTTTCTTT. It translates to CASSRQGPNTEAFF.

The sample holds one count of this clone. V usage is TRBV19 and J usage is TRBJ2-3; 13 bases line up with TRBD2. This CDR3 has 18 residues. Germline CDR1 and CDR2: LNHDA and SQIVND (reference sequence). With 0 bases clipped from V and 0 bases from J, the junction kept 3 bases outside the gene matches. The CDR3 DNA is TGTGCCAGTAGTATAGACCCGGGACTAGCGGGGAGCACAGATACGCAGTATTTT. Amino acids: CASSIDPGLAGSTDTQYF.

This clone showed up just a few times. V usage is TRBV6-4 and J usage is TRBJ2-1, with 11 bases identical to TRBD1. CDR3 length: 14 residues. Germline-derived CDR1 and CDR2 are MRHNA and SNTAGT. V was pared by 5 bases and J by 6 bases, with 3 bases of the junction left unmatched. Written as DNA, the CDR3 is TGTGCCAGCAGTCCCGGGACAGGGGGCAATGAGCAGTTCTTC. This gives the protein CASSPGTGGNEQFF.

This chain joins TRBV18 and TRBJ2-7, with TRBD1 identical over 8 bases. The V segment lost 6 bases and the J segment 4 bases; nucleotides outside the gene matches: 5. Germline CDR1 reads KGHSH; CDR2 reads LQKENI. The length of the CDR3 is 13 residues. CDR3 bases: TGTGCCAGCTCTCATGGACAGGGTTACGAGCAGTACTTC. This codes for CASSHGQGYEQYF.

The chain combines TRBV4-1 with TRBJ1-1; tentatively, D is TRBD1 (5 bases). The ends were cut back, 1 base at V and 6 bases at J, with 21 bases in the middle. The CDR3 runs to 17 residues. Germline CDR1 is MGHRA and CDR2 is YSYEKL. CDR3 in DNA: TGCGCCAGCAGCCAAGGCCCGCCGCGGGGGGTTGGGGCTGAAGCTTTCTTT. Its protein product is CASSQGPPRGVGAEAFF.

This clone was observed once. The V gene is TRBV5-6, the J gene TRBJ1-1; perhaps TRBD1 as D (6 bases). CDR3 length: 13 amino acids. V lost 4 bases and J lost 6, with 13 bases in between. Germline assignment: CDR1 SGHDT and CDR2 YYEEEE. CDR3 residues: CASSRGHVAEAFF. The CDR3 coding sequence is TGTGCCAGCAGCCGGGGACATGTCGCTGAAGCTTTCTTT.